This record concerns one TCR beta chain sequence. The source of the sample is a study of blood T cell repertoires in COVID-19. The CDR3 loop spans 13 amino acids. Trimming took 4 bases from V and 8 from J, leaving 12 bases between them. Germline CDR1 and CDR2: MGHRA and YSYEKL. The method was immunoSEQ multiplex PCR; TCRdb's version includes in-frame clones alone and lacks a portion of them. The table records about 60,000 clones, around four fifths of them present only once. The sequenced sample was peripheral blood. V gene TRBV4-1 combines with J gene TRBJ2-1; D is possibly TRBD2 (5 bases). The clonotype was recovered from a man older than 75 with acute or convalescent COVID-19. DNA for the CDR3: TGCGCCAGCAGCCGGGGTAGCGACGATGAGCAGTTCTTC. It encodes CASSRGSDDEQFF.